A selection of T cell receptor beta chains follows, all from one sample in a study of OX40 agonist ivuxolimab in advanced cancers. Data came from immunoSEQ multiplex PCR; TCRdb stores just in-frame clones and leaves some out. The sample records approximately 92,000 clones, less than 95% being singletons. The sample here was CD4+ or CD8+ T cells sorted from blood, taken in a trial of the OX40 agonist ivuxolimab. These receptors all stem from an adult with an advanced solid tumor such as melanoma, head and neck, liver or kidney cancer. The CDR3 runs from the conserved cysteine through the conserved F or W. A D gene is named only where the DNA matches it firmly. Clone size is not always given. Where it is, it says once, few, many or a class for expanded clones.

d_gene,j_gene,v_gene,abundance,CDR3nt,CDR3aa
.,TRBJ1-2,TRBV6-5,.,TGTGCCAGCAGTTACTCGGGAATCTATGGCTACACCTTC,CASSYSGIYGYTF
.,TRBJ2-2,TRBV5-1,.,TGCGCCAGCGGACAAGCGTCCGGAGGGGAGCTGTTTTTT,CASGQASGGELFF
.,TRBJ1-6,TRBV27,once,TGTGCCAGCAGTTTATCCGGGACGGCTCGAAATTCACCCCTCCACTTT,CASSLSGTARNSPLHF
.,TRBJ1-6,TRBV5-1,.,TGCGCCAGCCGGAATACTAAGGTGGGGGATAATTCACCCCTCCACTTT,CASRNTKVGDNSPLHF
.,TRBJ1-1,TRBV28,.,TGTGCCAGCAGTCCCCTGGGGGGATCACACACTGAAGCTTTCTTT,CASSPLGGSHTEAFF
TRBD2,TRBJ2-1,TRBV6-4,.,TGTGCCAGCAGTGACTCGGGGGGGCTAGCGGGACTTTACAATGAGCAGTTCTTC,CASSDSGGLAGLYNEQFF
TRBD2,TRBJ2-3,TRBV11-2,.,TGTGCCAGCAGCTTAGCGGGAGGGCCCCCAGATACGCAGTATTTT,CASSLAGGPPDTQYF
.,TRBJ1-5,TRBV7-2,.,TGTGCCAGCAGCCCCCGCGGGGGGCTTGGCAATCAGCCCCAGCATTTT,CASSPRGGLGNQPQHF
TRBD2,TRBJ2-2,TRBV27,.,TGTGCCAGCAGTTTATGGACTAGCGGGAGGGCCGGGGAGCTGTTTTTT,CASSLWTSGRAGELFF
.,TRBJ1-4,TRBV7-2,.,TGTGCCAGCAGCTCCCTGATCAGGAGTAATGAAAAACTGTTTTTT,CASSSLIRSNEKLFF
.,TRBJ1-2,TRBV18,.,TGTGCCAGCTCACCCCAGGGGAGCGGGGATGGCTACACCTTC,CASSPQGSGDGYTF
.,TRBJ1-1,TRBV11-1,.,TGTGCCAGCAGCCATAGCCTGTACAGGGTAAGGAACACTGAAGCTTTCTTT,CASSHSLYRVRNTEAFF
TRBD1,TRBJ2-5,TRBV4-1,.,TGCGCCAGCAGCGCTACAACACAGGGGGCGGGTCGGGGGACCCAGTACTTC,CASSATTQGAGRGTQYF
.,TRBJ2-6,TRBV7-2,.,TGTGCCAGCAGCCCGACTAGGGGGAGCTCTGGGGCCAACGTCCTGACTTTC,CASSPTRGSSGANVLTF
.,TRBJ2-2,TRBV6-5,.,TGTGCCAGCAGGAGCACAGGGTCCGGGGAGCTGTTTTTT,CASRSTGSGELFF
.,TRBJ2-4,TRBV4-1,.,TGCGCCAGCAGCCCTCGGGTACTAGCCAAAAACATTCAGTACTTC,CASSPRVLAKNIQYF
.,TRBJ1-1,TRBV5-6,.,TGTGCCAGCACCTTCGATTTGAACACTGAAGCTTTCTTT,CASTFDLNTEAFF
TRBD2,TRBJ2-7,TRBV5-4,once,TGTGCCACCCGGAGGGAGGGCCGCGAGCAGTACTTC,CATRREGREQYF
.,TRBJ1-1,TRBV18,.,TGTGCCAGCTCACCAAGTCCGTCCACTGAAGCTTTCTTT,CASSPSPSTEAFF
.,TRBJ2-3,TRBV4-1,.,TGCGCCAGCAGCCGAGGCGGGTCTAGCACAGATACGCAGTATTTT,CASSRGGSSTDTQYF
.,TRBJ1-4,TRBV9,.,TGTGCCAGCAGCGTTAACCCCAGCCCGCCAACTAATGAAAAACTGTTTTTT,CASSVNPSPPTNEKLFF
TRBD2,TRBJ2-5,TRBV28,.,TGTGCCAGCAGCCTCCTCGGACTAGCGGAAGAGACCCAGTACTTC,CASSLLGLAEETQYF
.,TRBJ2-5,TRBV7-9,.,TGTGCCAGCAGCCCCACAGGGAGACAGACCCAGTACTTC,CASSPTGRQTQYF
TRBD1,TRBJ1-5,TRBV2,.,TGTGCCAGCAGCCCCGGGACAGGGCTTGAAAGGGGTCAGCCCCAGCATTTT,CASSPGTGLERGQPQHF
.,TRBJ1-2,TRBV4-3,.,TGCGCCAGCAGCCAAGACGCGGGTAACTATGGCTACACCTTC,CASSQDAGNYGYTF
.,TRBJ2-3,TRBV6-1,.,TGTGCCAGCAGGGACGCCACAGATACGCAGTATTTT,CASRDATDTQYF
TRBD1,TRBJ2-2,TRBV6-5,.,TGTGCCAGCAGCCAACAGGGGTTCGCAGGGGAGCTGTTTTTT,CASSQQGFAGELFF
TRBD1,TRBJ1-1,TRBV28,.,TGTGCCAACCGAGGACAGGGGGCCGGTGAAGCTTTCTTT,CANRGQGAGEAFF
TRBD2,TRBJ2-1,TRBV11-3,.,TGTGCCAGCAGCCTTCATCCGAGGACTAGCGATGAGCAGTTCTTC,CASSLHPRTSDEQFF
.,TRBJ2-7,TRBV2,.,TGTGCCAGCAGTGAAAGGATCGGTTTAGGGTCCTACGAGCAGTACTTC,CASSERIGLGSYEQYF
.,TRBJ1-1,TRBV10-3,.,TGTGCCATCAGTGATACAGGTCGGTCTGAAGCTTTCTTT,CAISDTGRSEAFF
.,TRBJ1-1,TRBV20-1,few,TGCAGTGCTATGGACCAGATAGAAGCTTTCTTT,CSAMDQIEAFF
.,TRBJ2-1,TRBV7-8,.,TGTGCCAGCAGGGTAGAGGTAGGAGTAACCAATGAGCAGTTCTTC,CASRVEVGVTNEQFF
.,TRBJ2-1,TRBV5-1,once,TGCGCCAGCAGCCCAGGGATAACCTACAATGAGCAGTTCTTC,CASSPGITYNEQFF
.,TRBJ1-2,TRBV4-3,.,TGCGCCAGCAGCCGGAACCGCCGGGAGGCCAACTATGGCTACACCTTC,CASSRNRREANYGYTF
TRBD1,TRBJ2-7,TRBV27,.,TGTGCCAGCAGTACCCCGGGACAGTCCTACGAGCAGTACTTC,CASSTPGQSYEQYF
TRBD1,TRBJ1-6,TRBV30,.,TGTGCCTGGAGCCGGGACAGGGGAACCCTCCACTTT,CAWSRDRGTLHF
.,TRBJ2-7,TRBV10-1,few,TGCGCCAGCAGTGCGCGGGAAGAGCAGTACTTC,CASSAREEQYF
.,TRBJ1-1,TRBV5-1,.,TGCGCCAGCAGCTTGTGGGGGCTCTCCTTGGACACTGAAGCTTTCTTT,CASSLWGLSLDTEAFF
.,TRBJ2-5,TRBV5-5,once,TGTGCCAGCAGCTTGTCGACGGTACAAGAGACCCAGTACTTC,CASSLSTVQETQYF
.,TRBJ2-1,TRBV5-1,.,TGCGCCAGCAGCTTGGACGGGGTCCCAGGGTGGATGAATGAGCAGTTCTTC,CASSLDGVPGWMNEQFF
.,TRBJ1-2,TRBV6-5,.,TGTGCCAGCAGCTCCTTCCGGGGGGCCGACTATGGCTACACCTTC,CASSSFRGADYGYTF
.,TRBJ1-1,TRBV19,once,TGTGCCAGTACCCGGGACACGGGCTTTTTTTCAGAAGCTTTCTTT,CASTRDTGFFSEAFF
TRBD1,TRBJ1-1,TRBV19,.,TGTGCCAGTAGAATCCAGGGGGCCGGGGGGACTGAAGCTTTCTTT,CASRIQGAGGTEAFF
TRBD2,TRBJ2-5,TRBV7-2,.,TGTGCCAGCAGCCCACTAGCGGGAGGTGGAGAGACCCAGTACTTC,CASSPLAGGGETQYF
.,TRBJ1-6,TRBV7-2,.,TGCGCCAGCAGCCTCGACGTCAATTCACCCCTCCACTTT,CASSLDVNSPLHF
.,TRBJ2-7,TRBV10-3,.,TGTGCCACCTCCGAAAAATCCTACGAGCAGTACTTC,CATSEKSYEQYF
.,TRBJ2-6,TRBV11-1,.,TGTGCCAGCAGCTTAGGCCTGGGGGCCAACGTCCTGACTTTC,CASSLGLGANVLTF
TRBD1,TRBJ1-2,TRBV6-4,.,TGTGCCAGCAGCCCGACAGGGTCTGGCTATGGCTACACCTTC,CASSPTGSGYGYTF
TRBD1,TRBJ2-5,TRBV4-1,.,TGCGCCAGCAGCCAAGCCGGGACAGGGGTAGAGACCCAGTACTTC,CASSQAGTGVETQYF
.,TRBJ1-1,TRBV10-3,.,TGTGCCATCAGTGAGTCACCCTCGTTCGCAACTGAAGCTTTCTTT,CAISESPSFATEAFF
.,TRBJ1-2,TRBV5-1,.,TGCGCCAGCAGCGCCGATCCCGGGACCTCCTATGGCTACACCTTC,CASSADPGTSYGYTF
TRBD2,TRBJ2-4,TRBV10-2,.,TGCGCCAGCACCGGGGGGGCAGGGAGCGGCAAAAACATTCAGTACTTC,CASTGGAGSGKNIQYF
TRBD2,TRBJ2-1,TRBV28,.,TGTGCCAGCAGTTCCCAGTTCGCCTATACCGGGACTAGGTACAATGAGCAGTTCTTC,CASSSQFAYTGTRYNEQFF
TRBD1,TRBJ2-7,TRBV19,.,TGTGCCAGTAGTACGGACAGGGGCTACGAGCAGTACTTC,CASSTDRGYEQYF